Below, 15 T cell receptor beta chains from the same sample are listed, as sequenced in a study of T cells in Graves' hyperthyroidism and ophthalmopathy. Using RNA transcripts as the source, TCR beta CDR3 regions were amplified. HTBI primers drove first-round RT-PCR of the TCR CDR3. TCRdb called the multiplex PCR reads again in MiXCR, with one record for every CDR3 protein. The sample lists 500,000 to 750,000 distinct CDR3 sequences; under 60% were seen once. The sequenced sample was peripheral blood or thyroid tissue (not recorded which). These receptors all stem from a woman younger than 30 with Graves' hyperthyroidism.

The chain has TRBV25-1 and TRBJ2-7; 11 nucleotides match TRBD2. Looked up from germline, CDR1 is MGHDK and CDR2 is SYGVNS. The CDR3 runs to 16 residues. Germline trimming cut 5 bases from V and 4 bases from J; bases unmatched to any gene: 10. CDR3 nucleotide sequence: TGTGCCAGCAGTACGGGACTAGCGGCACTACGTTACGAGCAGTACTTC. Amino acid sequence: CASSTGLAALRYEQYF.

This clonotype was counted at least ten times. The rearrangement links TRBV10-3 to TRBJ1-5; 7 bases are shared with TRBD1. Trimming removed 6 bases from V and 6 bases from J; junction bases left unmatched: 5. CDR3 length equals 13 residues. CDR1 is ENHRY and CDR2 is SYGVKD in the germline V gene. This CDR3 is CAIRQGLGQPQHF. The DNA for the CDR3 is TGTGCCATCAGACAGGGGCTCGGTCAGCCCCAGCATTTT.

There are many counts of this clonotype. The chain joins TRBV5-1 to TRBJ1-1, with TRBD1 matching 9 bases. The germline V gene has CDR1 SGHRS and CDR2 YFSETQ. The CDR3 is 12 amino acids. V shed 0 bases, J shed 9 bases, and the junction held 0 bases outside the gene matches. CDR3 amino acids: CASSLDRGQAFF. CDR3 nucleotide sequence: TGCGCCAGCAGCTTGGACAGGGGGCAAGCTTTCTTT.

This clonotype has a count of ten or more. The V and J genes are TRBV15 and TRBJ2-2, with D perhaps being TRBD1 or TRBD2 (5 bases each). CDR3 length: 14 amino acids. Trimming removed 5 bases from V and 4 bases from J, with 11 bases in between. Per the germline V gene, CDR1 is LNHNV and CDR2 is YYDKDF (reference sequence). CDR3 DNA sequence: TGTGCCACCAGCCTAGGGGCGGGCACCGGGGAGCTGTTTTTT. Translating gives CATSLGAGTGELFF.

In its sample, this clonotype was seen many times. The CDR3 DNA is TGTGCCATCAGCCAGGGGGATGGCTACACCTTC. It codes for CAISQGDGYTF. This chain joins TRBV10-3 and TRBJ1-2; 7 bases agree with TRBD1. CDR1 is ENHRY, CDR2 SYGVKD, per germline. This CDR3 has 11 residues. V lost 6 bases, J lost 6 bases, and 1 base stayed unmatched.

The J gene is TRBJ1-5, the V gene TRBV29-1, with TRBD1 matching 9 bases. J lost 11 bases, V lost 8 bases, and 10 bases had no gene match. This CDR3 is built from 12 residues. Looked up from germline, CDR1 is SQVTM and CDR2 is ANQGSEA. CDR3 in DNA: TGCAGCTACAGGGGGCGTATGGGGACCCAGCATTTT. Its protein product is CSYRGRMGTQHF.

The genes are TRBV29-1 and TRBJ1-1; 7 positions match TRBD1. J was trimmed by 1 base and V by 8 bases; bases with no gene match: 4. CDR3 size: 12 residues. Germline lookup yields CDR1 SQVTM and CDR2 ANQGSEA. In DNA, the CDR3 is TGCAGCAGGGGACAGAGGAACACTGAAGCTTTCTTT. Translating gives CSRGQRNTEAFF.

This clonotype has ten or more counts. The CDR3 bases are TGTGCCAGCAGTGAACGCGGGCGGGATACCTACAATGAGCAGTTCTTC. It codes for CASSERGRDTYNEQFF. The chain uses TRBV25-1 and TRBJ2-1; D may be TRBD2 (6 bases). The CDR3 has 16 residues. The V end lost 2 bases, the J end lost 2 bases, and 13 bases lay between the germline ends. Germline CDR1 is MGHDK and CDR2 is SYGVNS.

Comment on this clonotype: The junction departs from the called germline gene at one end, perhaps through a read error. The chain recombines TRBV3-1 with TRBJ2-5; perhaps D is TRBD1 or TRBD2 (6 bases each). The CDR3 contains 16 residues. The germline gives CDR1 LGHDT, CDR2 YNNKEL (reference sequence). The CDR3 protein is CASRFIRGGFQETPYF. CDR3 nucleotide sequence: TGTGCCAGCAGATTCATCAGGGGAGGCTTCCAAGAGACCCCGTACTTC.

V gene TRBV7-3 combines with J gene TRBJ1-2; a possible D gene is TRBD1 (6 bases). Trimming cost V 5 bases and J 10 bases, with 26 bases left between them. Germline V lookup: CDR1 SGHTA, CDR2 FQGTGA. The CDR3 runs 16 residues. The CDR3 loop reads CASSQGTSTLLGVYTF. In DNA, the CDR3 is TGTGCCAGCAGCCAAGGGACATCTACCCTACTCGGGGTCTACACCTTC.

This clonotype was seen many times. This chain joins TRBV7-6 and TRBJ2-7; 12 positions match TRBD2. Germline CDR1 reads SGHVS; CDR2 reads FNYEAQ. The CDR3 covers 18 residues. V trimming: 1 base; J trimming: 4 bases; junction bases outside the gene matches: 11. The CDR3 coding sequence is TGTGCCAGCAGCTTAGGGTCTTTGGTTGGACTAGCGGGATACGAGCAGTACTTC. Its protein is CASSLGSLVGLAGYEQYF.

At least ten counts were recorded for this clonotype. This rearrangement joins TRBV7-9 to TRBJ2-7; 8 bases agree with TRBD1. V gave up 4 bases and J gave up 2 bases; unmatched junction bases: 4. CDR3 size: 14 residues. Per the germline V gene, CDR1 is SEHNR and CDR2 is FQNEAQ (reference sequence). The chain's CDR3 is CASSYDRGAYEQYF. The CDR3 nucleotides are TGTGCCAGCAGCTACGACAGGGGAGCCTACGAGCAGTACTTC.

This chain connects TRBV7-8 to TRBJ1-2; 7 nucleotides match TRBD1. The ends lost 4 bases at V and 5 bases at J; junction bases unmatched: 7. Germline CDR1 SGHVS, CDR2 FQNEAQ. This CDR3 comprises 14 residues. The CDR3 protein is CASSSIRTGYGYTF. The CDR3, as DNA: TGTGCCAGCAGCTCGATAAGGACAGGATATGGCTACACCTTC.

In nucleotides, the CDR3 is TGTGCCAGCAGTGCTATGGCAAGGGGGCCGACCTACGAGCAGTACTTC. Protein product: CASSAMARGPTYEQYF. The chain employs TRBV2 and TRBJ2-7, with 7 bases aligning to TRBD1. The ends lost 4 bases at V and 2 bases at J; junction bases unmatched: 11. Germline CDR1 reads SNHLY; CDR2 reads FYNNEI. CDR3 size: 16 residues.

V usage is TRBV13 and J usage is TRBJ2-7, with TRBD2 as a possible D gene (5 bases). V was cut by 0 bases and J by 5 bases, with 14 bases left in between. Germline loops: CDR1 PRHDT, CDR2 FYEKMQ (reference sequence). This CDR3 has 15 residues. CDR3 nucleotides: TGTGCCAGCAGCTTAGGGTTGCGGCGAGGGCACGAGCAGTACTTC. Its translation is CASSLGLRRGHEQYF. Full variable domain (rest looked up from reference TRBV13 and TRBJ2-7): AAGVIQSPRHLIKEKRETATLKCYPIPRHDTVYWYQQGPGQDPQFLISFYEKMQSDKGSIPDRFSAQQFSDYHSELNMSSLELGDSALYFCASSLGLRRGHEQYFGPGTRLTVT.